This TCR beta chain was retrieved from a study of Ad26.COV2.S vaccination and SARS-CoV-2 variants. Study-wide context: Donor participated within the Ad26.COV2.S arm of the COV1001 trial.

Study-level points and caveats: Post-vaccination spike-specific CD8+ and CD4+ T cell responses reportedly had substantial breadth. Vaccine and placebo groups showed comparable non-spike TCR breadth.

The CDR3 totals 14 residues. With 4 bases removed from V and 1 base from J, the gap between germline ends came to 12 bases. Germline lookup yields CDR1 SGHRS and CDR2 YFSETQ. Treatment of the sample: roughly 19 received Ad26.COV2.S at low or high dose, single or two shots; about 5 received placebo; per-sample allocation not given. All samples were drawn on day 63, counting from the first vaccine or placebo injection. Clones were read by immunoSEQ multiplex PCR, and TCRdb kept only the in-frame ones, dropping some. Counted here are hundreds of thousands of clones, about 90% occurring once; the ten biggest clones make up about 1.5%. In the case of this clone: The target antigen is unknown.

The rearrangement uses TRBV5-1 and TRBJ2-7, with TRBD1 as a possible D gene (6 bases). This clonotype was sampled from a person aged 18-65 years who received the Ad26.COV2.S COVID-19 vaccine or a placebo. Sequencing used peripheral blood, obtained in a trial of Ad26.COV2.S vaccine versus placebo. The CDR3 DNA reads TGCGCCAGCAGCCGCTCGCAGGGGTCCTACGAGCAGTACTTC. Its translation: CASSRSQGSYEQYF.